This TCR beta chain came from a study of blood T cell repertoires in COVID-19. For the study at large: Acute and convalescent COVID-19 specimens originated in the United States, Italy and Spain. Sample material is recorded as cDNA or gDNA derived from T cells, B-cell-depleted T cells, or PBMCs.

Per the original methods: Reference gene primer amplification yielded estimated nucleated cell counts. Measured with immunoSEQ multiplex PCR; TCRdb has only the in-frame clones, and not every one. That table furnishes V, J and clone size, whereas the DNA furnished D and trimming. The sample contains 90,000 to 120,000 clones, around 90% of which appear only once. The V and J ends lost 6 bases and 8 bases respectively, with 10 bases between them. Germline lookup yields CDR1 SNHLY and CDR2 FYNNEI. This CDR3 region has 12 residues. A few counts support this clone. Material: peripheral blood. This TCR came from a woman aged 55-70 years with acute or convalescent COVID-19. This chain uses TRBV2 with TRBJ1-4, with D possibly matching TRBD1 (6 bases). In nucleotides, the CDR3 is TGTGCCAGCAGGTACACAGGGGAAAAACTGTTTTTT. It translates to CASRYTGEKLFF.